The sequence of this TCR beta chain was determined in a study of blood T cell repertoires in COVID-19. After removal of 1 base from V and 10 bases from J, the junction contained 11 bases not matched to a gene. The CDR3 is 16 residues long. Germline-derived CDR1 and CDR2 are SGHTA and FQGNSA. As handled by the study authors: Estimation of nucleated cell counts relied on the amplification of reference gene primers. Measured with immunoSEQ multiplex PCR; TCRdb has only the in-frame clones, and not every one. V and J calls and clone size are given by that table; D and trimming were obtained from the DNA. The sample has more than 55,000 clones; 90% to 95% are singletons.

The sequence derives from a man aged 45 to 65 with active COVID-19. Sequencing used peripheral blood. This sequence joins TRBV7-2 and TRBJ2-1; 9 bases align to TRBD1. Written as DNA, the CDR3 is TGTGCCAGCAGCTTAGTATTGGGACAGGGTTCAGGGGAGCAGTTCTTC. Protein sequence: CASSLVLGQGSGEQFF.